The T cell receptor beta chain under discussion was sequenced for a study of OX40 agonist ivuxolimab in advanced cancers. Study context: Each dose-escalation patient presented with hepatocellular carcinoma, melanoma, renal cell or head and neck cancer. Study findings and constraints: Patients with a partial response at 0.1-3.0 mg/kg had among the lowest clonal expansion.

In regard to this clone: Its antigen is as yet unknown.

V lost 2 bases to trimming and J lost 7 bases, with 14 bases between them. This CDR3 is 15 amino acids long. CDR1 is SEHNR and CDR2 is FQNEAQ in the germline V gene (reference sequence). Assay: immunoSEQ multiplex PCR; the TCRdb copy retains only in-frame clones and omits some. The sample has approximately 61,000 clones, around 80% seen once. Here the sequenced sample was CD4+ or CD8+ T cells sorted from blood, taken in a trial of the OX40 agonist ivuxolimab. The receptor's source is an adult with an advanced solid tumor such as melanoma, head and neck, liver or kidney cancer. The chain joins TRBV7-9 to TRBJ2-2; possibly TRBD1 for D (5 bases). CDR3 bases: TGTGCCAGCAGCTTAATTTCAGGGAAGGTCGGGGAGCTGTTTTTT. Its protein is CASSLISGKVGELFF.